A single T cell receptor beta chain is shown here with its context. This entry belongs to a study of OX40 agonist ivuxolimab in advanced cancers. V was clipped by 0 bases and J by 5 bases, with 13 bases between them. The CDR3 has 16 residues. Germline V gene data show CDR1 as LGHNA and CDR2 as YSLEER. The method was immunoSEQ multiplex PCR; TCRdb's version includes in-frame clones alone and lacks a portion of them. Of 75,000 to 95,000 clones in the sample, under 95% were seen once. Sequenced material: CD4+ or CD8+ T cells sorted from blood, taken in a trial of the OX40 agonist ivuxolimab. This chain joins TRBV4-3 and TRBJ1-4; possible D gene TRBD1, 5 bases. The TCR was taken from an adult with an advanced solid tumor such as melanoma, head and neck, liver or kidney cancer. Here the CDR3 DNA reads TGCGCCAGCAGCCAAGACTACGCGGGGGAAAATGAAAAACTGTTTTTT. This translates into CASSQDYAGENEKLFF.